These T cell receptor beta chains were read from a single sample in a study of shared clonotypes between healthy human individuals. The table came from immunoSEQ multiplex PCR; TCRdb's copy has only in-frame clones and leaves some out. The profile shows about 1 million clones, 60% to 80% of them singletons. The sample consisted of memory CD4+ T cells sorted from blood. The receptors derive from a man between 18 and 35 years old in good health. Each CDR3 is given with its conserved first and last residue. The order of the fields is CDR3 protein, CDR3 DNA, D gene, clone size, V gene, J gene. D genes are given only for firm matches. Clone size is not always given. Where it is, it says once, few, many or a class for expanded clones.

cdr3_aa: CASSITSGGANEQFF; cdr3_nt: TGTGCCAGTAGTATAACTAGCGGGGGGGCCAATGAGCAGTTCTTC; d_call: TRBD2; clone_size: NA; v_call: TRBV19; j_call: TRBJ2-1
cdr3_aa: CASSEGSSTDTQYF; cdr3_nt: TGTGCCAGCAGTGAAGGGTCCAGCACAGATACGCAGTATTTT; d_call: NA; clone_size: NA; v_call: TRBV6-1; j_call: TRBJ2-3
cdr3_aa: CASSLGNPNSPLHF; cdr3_nt: TGTGCCAGCAGTTTGGGCAACCCGAATTCACCCCTCCACTTT; d_call: NA; clone_size: NA; v_call: TRBV27; j_call: TRBJ1-6
cdr3_aa: CSVCRDMDFNEQFF; cdr3_nt: TGCAGCGTCTGCCGGGACATGGATTTCAATGAGCAGTTCTTC; d_call: NA; clone_size: NA; v_call: TRBV29-1; j_call: TRBJ2-1
cdr3_aa: CASSYGTGNQPQHF; cdr3_nt: TGTGCCAGCAGTTACGGGACAGGGAATCAGCCCCAGCATTTT; d_call: TRBD1; clone_size: NA; v_call: TRBV6-5; j_call: TRBJ1-5
cdr3_aa: CASRGVLPEGPLHF; cdr3_nt: TGTGCCAGCAGAGGGGTCCTACCAGAAGGTCCCCTCCACTTT; d_call: NA; clone_size: NA; v_call: TRBV2; j_call: TRBJ1-6
cdr3_aa: CASSQDQGGSFPDTQYF; cdr3_nt: TGCGCCAGCAGCCAAGATCAGGGGGGCAGCTTCCCAGATACGCAGTATTTT; d_call: NA; clone_size: NA; v_call: TRBV4-3; j_call: TRBJ2-3
cdr3_aa: CASSLAILPGANVLTF; cdr3_nt: TGTGCCAGCAGCTTGGCGATCCTGCCCGGGGCCAACGTCCTGACTTTC; d_call: NA; clone_size: NA; v_call: TRBV5-6; j_call: TRBJ2-6
cdr3_aa: CASSANIGTAGANVLTF; cdr3_nt: TGCGCCAGCAGCGCGAACATAGGGACAGCTGGGGCCAACGTCCTGACTTTC; d_call: TRBD1; clone_size: few; v_call: TRBV5-1; j_call: TRBJ2-6
cdr3_aa: CASSVGGTGTDTQYF; cdr3_nt: TGTGCCAGCAGCGTAGGAGGGACAGGCACAGATACGCAGTATTTT; d_call: TRBD1; clone_size: NA; v_call: TRBV9; j_call: TRBJ2-3
cdr3_aa: CASSVGQRNTEAFF; cdr3_nt: TGTGCCAGCAGTGTGGGACAGCGGAACACTGAAGCTTTCTTT; d_call: TRBD1; clone_size: once; v_call: TRBV6-1; j_call: TRBJ1-1
cdr3_aa: CASSYSGPSNYEQYF; cdr3_nt: TGTGCCAGCAGTTACTCAGGGCCGTCAAATTACGAGCAGTACTTC; d_call: NA; clone_size: NA; v_call: TRBV7-2; j_call: TRBJ2-7
cdr3_aa: CAIGPAQETQYF; cdr3_nt: TGTGCCATCGGGCCAGCACAAGAGACCCAGTACTTC; d_call: NA; clone_size: NA; v_call: TRBV10-3; j_call: TRBJ2-5
cdr3_aa: CASSRTQGDEQYF; cdr3_nt: TGTGCCAGCAGCCGGACACAAGGCGACGAGCAGTACTTC; d_call: NA; clone_size: NA; v_call: TRBV7-6; j_call: TRBJ2-7
cdr3_aa: CASSPLTGQMNTEAFF; cdr3_nt: TGTGCCAGCAGCCCATTGACGGGACAAATGAACACTGAAGCTTTCTTT; d_call: NA; clone_size: NA; v_call: TRBV5-6; j_call: TRBJ1-1
cdr3_aa: CASSGEGEQYF; cdr3_nt: TGTGCCAGCAGTGGTGAAGGGGAGCAGTACTTC; d_call: NA; clone_size: NA; v_call: TRBV28; j_call: TRBJ2-7
cdr3_aa: CATSRTGRRETQYF; cdr3_nt: TGCGCCACTAGTAGGACAGGGAGGAGGGAGACCCAGTACTTC; d_call: TRBD1; clone_size: NA; v_call: TRBV10-2; j_call: TRBJ2-5
cdr3_aa: CASKSGTDTQYF; cdr3_nt: TGTGCCAGCAAATCAGGCACAGATACGCAGTATTTT; d_call: NA; clone_size: few; v_call: TRBV6-5; j_call: TRBJ2-3
cdr3_aa: CASSSPSSSRNQPQHF; cdr3_nt: TGTGCCAGCAGTTCGCCCAGCTCCTCACGGAATCAGCCCCAGCATTTT; d_call: NA; clone_size: once; v_call: TRBV28; j_call: TRBJ1-5
cdr3_aa: CAARRLGSDTGELFF; cdr3_nt: TGTGCCGCCCGGAGACTAGGTTCGGACACCGGGGAGCTGTTTTTT; d_call: NA; clone_size: once; v_call: TRBV7-8; j_call: TRBJ2-2
cdr3_aa: CASSQDRSYSGNTIYF; cdr3_nt: TGCGCCAGCAGCCAAGATCGATCTTACTCTGGAAACACCATATATTTT; d_call: NA; clone_size: NA; v_call: TRBV4-1; j_call: TRBJ1-3
cdr3_aa: CASSLGLNTEAFF; cdr3_nt: TGCGCCAGCAGCTTGGGACTGAACACTGAAGCTTTCTTT; d_call: NA; clone_size: few; v_call: TRBV5-1; j_call: TRBJ1-1
cdr3_aa: CASSPRQNTEAFF; cdr3_nt: TGCGCCAGCAGCCCCCGACAGAACACTGAAGCTTTCTTT; d_call: NA; clone_size: NA; v_call: TRBV5-1; j_call: TRBJ1-1
cdr3_aa: CASRETTGGIPEAFF; cdr3_nt: TGTGCCAGCAGGGAAACGACAGGGGGCATCCCTGAAGCTTTCTTT; d_call: TRBD1; clone_size: NA; v_call: TRBV2; j_call: TRBJ1-1
cdr3_aa: CASRSGLAGGNEQFF; cdr3_nt: TGCGCCAGCAGATCCGGACTAGCGGGAGGCAATGAGCAGTTCTTC; d_call: TRBD2; clone_size: few; v_call: TRBV5-1; j_call: TRBJ2-1
cdr3_aa: CASSPRGDYQPQHF; cdr3_nt: TGTGCCAGCAGCCCGAGGGGAGACTATCAGCCCCAGCATTTT; d_call: NA; clone_size: NA; v_call: TRBV6-4; j_call: TRBJ1-5
cdr3_aa: CASSPGQFLSYEQYF; cdr3_nt: TGTGCCAGCAGCCCCGGGCAATTTCTATCCTACGAGCAGTACTTC; d_call: NA; clone_size: NA; v_call: TRBV9; j_call: TRBJ2-7
cdr3_aa: CASSSGGALNYGYTF; cdr3_nt: TGTGCCAGCAGCTCCGGCGGGGCTCTTAACTATGGCTACACCTTC; d_call: NA; clone_size: NA; v_call: TRBV7-2; j_call: TRBJ1-2
cdr3_aa: CASSWGGSLSYEQYF; cdr3_nt: TGTGCCAGCAGCTGGGGAGGGAGTCTCTCCTACGAGCAGTACTTC; d_call: TRBD2; clone_size: NA; v_call: TRBV5-6; j_call: TRBJ2-7
cdr3_aa: CASGPSMGPSNEQYF; cdr3_nt: TGTGCCAGCGGTCCGTCTATGGGACCCTCGAACGAGCAGTACTTC; d_call: NA; clone_size: NA; v_call: TRBV7-9; j_call: TRBJ2-7
cdr3_aa: CASSEVRGKTEAFF; cdr3_nt: TGCGCCAGCAGTGAAGTCCGGGGAAAAACTGAAGCTTTCTTT; d_call: NA; clone_size: NA; v_call: TRBV5-1; j_call: TRBJ1-1
cdr3_aa: CASSTRGSRNTIYF; cdr3_nt: TGTGCCAGCAGTACGAGAGGGAGCAGAAACACCATATATTTT; d_call: NA; clone_size: NA; v_call: TRBV6-5; j_call: TRBJ1-3
cdr3_aa: CASSLEGAAYNEQFF; cdr3_nt: TGTGCCAGCAGTTTGGAGGGGGCGGCCTACAATGAGCAGTTCTTC; d_call: NA; clone_size: NA; v_call: TRBV7-2; j_call: TRBJ2-1
cdr3_aa: CASSLGPNPGDEQFF; cdr3_nt: TGTGCCAGCAGCTTGGGACCGAACCCTGGGGATGAGCAGTTCTTC; d_call: NA; clone_size: NA; v_call: TRBV5-4; j_call: TRBJ2-1
cdr3_aa: CASSPVQSGANVLTF; cdr3_nt: TGCGCCAGCAGCCCGGTTCAGTCTGGGGCCAACGTCCTGACTTTC; d_call: NA; clone_size: NA; v_call: TRBV5-1; j_call: TRBJ2-6
cdr3_aa: CASRDGSIYNSPLHF; cdr3_nt: TGTGCCAGCCGGGACGGTTCGATATATAATTCACCCCTCCACTTT; d_call: NA; clone_size: few; v_call: TRBV19; j_call: TRBJ1-6
cdr3_aa: CASRGLRSSYEQYF; cdr3_nt: TGTGCCAGCAGGGGGTTAAGGAGCTCCTACGAGCAGTACTTC; d_call: NA; clone_size: NA; v_call: TRBV2; j_call: TRBJ2-7
cdr3_aa: CASSPTAKTNEKLFF; cdr3_nt: TGTGCCAGCAGCCCAACGGCAAAAACTAATGAAAAACTGTTTTTT; d_call: NA; clone_size: NA; v_call: TRBV7-2; j_call: TRBJ1-4
cdr3_aa: CASSLRGSYEQYF; cdr3_nt: TGTGCCAGCAGTTTACGGGGATCCTACGAGCAGTACTTC; d_call: NA; clone_size: NA; v_call: TRBV27; j_call: TRBJ2-7
cdr3_aa: CASSPSTGLNTEAFF; cdr3_nt: TGTGCCAGCAGCCCTTCGACAGGGCTGAACACTGAAGCTTTCTTT; d_call: TRBD1; clone_size: NA; v_call: TRBV7-2; j_call: TRBJ1-1
cdr3_aa: CAISESGLTSTDTQYF; cdr3_nt: TGTGCCATCAGTGAGTCGGGGCTCACTTCCACAGATACGCAGTATTTT; d_call: NA; clone_size: NA; v_call: TRBV10-3; j_call: TRBJ2-3
cdr3_aa: CASSLGQGYGYTF; cdr3_nt: TGTGCCAGCAGTTTGGGACAGGGCTATGGCTACACCTTC; d_call: TRBD1; clone_size: NA; v_call: TRBV27; j_call: TRBJ1-2
cdr3_aa: CASSLHDPRTSPDTQYF; cdr3_nt: TGTGCCAGCAGTTTACACGATCCCAGGACTAGTCCAGATACGCAGTATTTT; d_call: TRBD2; clone_size: few; v_call: TRBV27; j_call: TRBJ2-3
cdr3_aa: CASNERTGLRNTIYF; cdr3_nt: TGTGCCAGCAACGAGCGGACAGGGTTGAGAAACACCATATATTTT; d_call: TRBD1; clone_size: many; v_call: TRBV13; j_call: TRBJ1-3
cdr3_aa: CASSDLEQFF; cdr3_nt: TGTGCCAGCAGTGACCTTGAGCAGTTCTTC; d_call: NA; clone_size: NA; v_call: TRBV2; j_call: TRBJ2-1
cdr3_aa: CASSLDRGRDNYGYTF; cdr3_nt: TGTGCCAGCAGCTTGGACAGGGGTCGCGATAACTATGGCTACACCTTC; d_call: TRBD1; clone_size: many; v_call: TRBV7-9; j_call: TRBJ1-2
cdr3_aa: CASSLELRGGETQYF; cdr3_nt: TGCGCCAGCAGCTTGGAGTTGCGGGGGGGAGAGACCCAGTACTTC; d_call: TRBD2; clone_size: NA; v_call: TRBV5-1; j_call: TRBJ2-5
cdr3_aa: CASSSHRESMETQYF; cdr3_nt: TGTGCCAGCAGTTCCCACCGGGAGTCGATGGAGACCCAGTACTTC; d_call: NA; clone_size: NA; v_call: TRBV6-5; j_call: TRBJ2-5
cdr3_aa: CASSLASAGWGNTEAFF; cdr3_nt: TGTGCCAGCAGCTTAGCGTCGGCAGGGTGGGGGAACACTGAAGCTTTCTTT; d_call: NA; clone_size: NA; v_call: TRBV11-2; j_call: TRBJ1-1
cdr3_aa: CASSAGLARELFF; cdr3_nt: TGTGCCAGCAGCGCGGGACTAGCTAGGGAGCTGTTTTTT; d_call: TRBD2; clone_size: NA; v_call: TRBV9; j_call: TRBJ2-2
cdr3_aa: CASSTRTPGFNQPQHF; cdr3_nt: TGTGCCAGTAGTACTCGAACCCCAGGGTTTAATCAGCCCCAGCATTTT; d_call: NA; clone_size: NA; v_call: TRBV19; j_call: TRBJ1-5
cdr3_aa: CASSPGRGNTEAFF; cdr3_nt: TGTGCCAGTAGTCCGGGCAGGGGAAACACTGAAGCTTTCTTT; d_call: NA; clone_size: NA; v_call: TRBV19; j_call: TRBJ1-1
cdr3_aa: CASSAGLITEAFF; cdr3_nt: TGTGCCAGCAGCGCGGGATTAATAACTGAAGCTTTCTTT; d_call: NA; clone_size: NA; v_call: TRBV2; j_call: TRBJ1-1
cdr3_aa: CASTISWSAGYQETQYF; cdr3_nt: TGTGCCAGCACCATATCGTGGTCCGCTGGGTACCAAGAGACCCAGTACTTC; d_call: NA; clone_size: NA; v_call: TRBV5-6; j_call: TRBJ2-5
cdr3_aa: CASSDSAQGASEAFF; cdr3_nt: TGTGCCAGCAGTGACTCAGCACAGGGGGCCTCTGAAGCTTTCTTT; d_call: TRBD1; clone_size: NA; v_call: TRBV6-4; j_call: TRBJ1-1
cdr3_aa: CASSSGLYEQYF; cdr3_nt: TGTGCCAGCAGCTCTGGCCTCTACGAGCAGTACTTC; d_call: NA; clone_size: NA; v_call: TRBV7-2; j_call: TRBJ2-7
cdr3_aa: CASSSRTSGGSYEQYF; cdr3_nt: TGTGCCAGCAGCTCGAGGACTAGCGGGGGATCCTACGAGCAGTACTTC; d_call: TRBD2; clone_size: NA; v_call: TRBV7-8; j_call: TRBJ2-7
cdr3_aa: CASSQGRPEHTEAFF; cdr3_nt: TGTGCCAGCAGTCAAGGCAGGCCCGAGCACACTGAAGCTTTCTTT; d_call: NA; clone_size: NA; v_call: TRBV27; j_call: TRBJ1-1
cdr3_aa: CASSQNSAHSGANVLTF; cdr3_nt: TGCGCCAGCAGCCAAAATTCAGCCCACTCTGGGGCCAACGTCCTGACTTTC; d_call: NA; clone_size: NA; v_call: TRBV4-3; j_call: TRBJ2-6
cdr3_aa: CSVDTSGSAGELFF; cdr3_nt: TGCAGCGTTGACACTAGCGGGAGCGCCGGGGAGCTGTTTTTT; d_call: TRBD2; clone_size: NA; v_call: TRBV29-1; j_call: TRBJ2-2